The source of this T cell receptor beta chain is a study of cytomegalovirus exposure and HLA in healthy donors. It was with 60 Vbeta and 13 Jbeta primers that the PCR ran. The method was immunoSEQ multiplex PCR; TCRdb's version includes in-frame clones alone and lacks a portion of them. This sample has approximately 110,000 clones, with over 70% found just once. Study results and caveats: Reported performance of the classifier showed diagnosis of cytomegalovirus status with high specificity and sensitivity. TCR beta V segments were, for the most part, productive about 87% or about 30% of the time in an earlier analysis. Among TCR beta chains, those listed as cytomegalovirus-associated numbered fewer than 200.

Concerning this clone: Its target is unknown.

The ends were cut back, 8 bases at V and 7 bases at J, with 12 bases in the middle. Germline-derived CDR1 and CDR2 are LNHNV and YYDKDF (reference sequence). CDR3 length: 12 residues. Sequencing was carried out using PBMCs. The chain carries TRBV15 and TRBJ1-5, with a weak D call TRBD1 (5 bases). The sequence came from a man aged 40-49 years in good health and CMV-seronegative. The CDR3 here is CATSGGVQPQHF. CDR3 bases: TGTGCCACCTCGGGGGGGGTACAGCCCCAGCATTTT.